One sample yielded the 21 T cell receptor beta chains listed below, sequenced in a study of cytomegalovirus exposure and HLA in healthy donors. TCRdb's copy holds only in-frame clones and misses some; the assay was immunoSEQ multiplex PCR. The table shows around 300,000 clones, with roughly 90% occurring only once. The sequencing sample was made of PBMCs. These TCRs come from a woman younger than 30 in good health and CMV-seronegative.

The chain carries TRBV7-8 and TRBJ1-5; D not resolved. Germline lookup yields CDR1 SGHVS and CDR2 FQNEAQ. V was shortened by 3 bases and J by 7 bases, with 22 bases between the two germline ends. The CDR3 covers 17 residues. For the CDR3, the DNA is TGTGCCAGCAGCTTGTACGTCTTAGGAGGTGAGAGGCAGCCCCAGCATTTT. It codes for CASSLYVLGGERQPQHF.

V is TRBV7-9 and J is TRBJ2-3; 7 nucleotides match TRBD2. V lost 6 bases and J lost 5; bases outside the gene matches: 14. The V gene's germline CDR1 is SEHNR and CDR2 FQNEAQ (reference sequence). This CDR3 has 16 residues. The CDR3 spells CASRPGTTSTRDTQYF. The CDR3 nucleotides read TGTGCCAGCAGACCCGGGACTACCTCGACACGAGATACGCAGTATTTT.

This clone turned up a few times. The gene calls are TRBV30 and TRBJ1-2, with 8 bases lining up with TRBD1. In germline, CDR1 is GTSNPN, CDR2 SVGIG (reference sequence). This CDR3 comprises 13 residues. Trimming removed 5 bases from V and 8 bases from J; junction bases left unmatched: 10. The DNA of the CDR3 is TGTGCCTGGGCAGGGGGCGAGGGCGGAGGCTACACCTTC. It translates to CAWAGGEGGGYTF. The variable domain in full, completed from reference TRBV30 and TRBJ1-2, reads SQTIHQWPATLVQPVGSPLSLECTVEGTSNPNLYWYRQAAGRGLQLLFYSVGIGQISSEVPQNLSASRPQDRQFILSSKKLLLSDSGFYLCAWAGGEGGGYTFGSGTRLTVV.

The chain joins TRBV5-1 to TRBJ1-1, with 8 bases matching TRBD1. The CDR3 runs 14 residues. Germline CDR1 is SGHRS and CDR2 is YFSETQ. Trimming at V came to 4 bases and at J to 2 bases, leaving 4 bases not matched to a gene. Here the CDR3 DNA reads TGCGCCAGCAGCGGAGGACAGGGTAACACTGAAGCTTTCTTT. Its protein product is CASSGGQGNTEAFF.

The V call is TRBV6-5, the J call TRBJ1-1; D not certain. Germline loops: CDR1 MNHEY, CDR2 SVGAGI. This CDR3 is 13 amino acids long. Trimming pared 5 bases from V and 2 bases from J, leaving 9 bases between. The CDR3 DNA follows: TGTGCCAGCAGTCCCGGAGTCAACACTGAAGCTTTCTTT. Translating gives CASSPGVNTEAFF.

V and J are TRBV28 and TRBJ1-1; D is possibly TRBD1 (5 bases). The CDR3 is 15 amino acids. The V and J ends lost 6 bases and 10 bases respectively, with 24 bases between them. Germline lookup yields CDR1 MDHEN and CDR2 SYDVKM. The DNA of the CDR3 is TGTGCCAGCAGCTCCGCTTCAGGGCCTAAAAGAAGAGCTTTCTTT. Translating it yields CASSSASGPKRRAFF.

The V and J genes are TRBV10-3 and TRBJ2-2; 8 positions match TRBD2. The CDR3 consists of 14 residues. The ends lost 4 bases at V and 3 bases at J; junction bases unmatched: 1. CDR1 is ENHRY, CDR2 SYGVKD, per germline. Written as DNA, the CDR3 is TGTGCCATCAGTGCCGGGGGGGACACCGGGGAGCTGTTTTTT. Residues: CAISAGGDTGELFF.

CDR3 in DNA: TGCGCCAGCAGCACCGGGACTAGGGGCGGCGAGCAGTACTTC. Translating it yields CASSTGTRGGEQYF. The chain joins TRBV10-1 to TRBJ2-7, with 8 bases aligning to TRBD2. This CDR3 contains 14 residues. V lost 6 bases, J lost 6 bases, and 10 bases stayed unmatched. Germline V gene lookup returns CDR1 WNHNN and CDR2 SYGVQD (reference sequence).

CDR3 nucleotide sequence: TGTGCCAGCACTGCCGGGGGGTGGACTGAAGCTTTCTTT. Encoded protein: CASTAGGWTEAFF. This sequence joins TRBV28 and TRBJ1-1, with D perhaps TRBD1 (5 bases). Germline V CDR1 and CDR2: MDHEN, SYDVKM. The CDR3 has 13 residues. V was pared by 7 bases and J by 5 bases, with 14 bases between.

A single count supports this clone. The genes are TRBV4-3 and TRBJ2-1, with D perhaps matching TRBD2 (6 bases). Deletions cut 1 base from V and 3 bases from J, with 13 bases between. CDR3 length: 16 amino acids. Germline lookup yields CDR1 LGHNA and CDR2 YSLEER. CDR3 region: CASSQGLGGSYNEQFF. Here the CDR3 DNA reads TGCGCCAGCAGCCAAGGTCTGGGGGGAAGCTACAATGAGCAGTTCTTC.

This clone was seen a single time. The CDR3 bases are TGTGCCAGCAGTACCAACGGAGTATCTGAAGCTTTCTTT. Translation: CASSTNGVSEAFF. The chain carries TRBV28 and TRBJ1-1; D not certain. The CDR3 totals 13 residues. Per the germline V gene, CDR1 is MDHEN and CDR2 is SYDVKM. V lost 5 bases and J 6 bases, leaving 13 bases between the germline ends.

The V gene is TRBV5-1, the J gene TRBJ1-1; D gene unclear. Germline V gives CDR1 SGHRS, CDR2 YFSETQ. The CDR3 sequence is 11 residues long. Trimming cost V 0 bases and J 8 bases, with 5 bases left between them. CDR3 loop: CASSLGEEAFF. The CDR3 bases are TGCGCCAGCAGCTTGGGAGAGGAAGCTTTCTTT.

This clone was observed a single time. The chain combines TRBV19 with TRBJ1-5; the match to TRBD1 covers 8 bases. The V gene's germline CDR1 is LNHDA and CDR2 SQIVND (reference sequence). V was clipped by 8 bases and J by 11 bases; unmatched bases: 11. This CDR3 is built from 13 residues. CDR3 loop: CASGGQAKGAQHF. CDR3 DNA: TGTGCCAGTGGGGGACAGGCCAAGGGGGCCCAGCATTTT.

This chain links TRBV5-1 with TRBJ2-1, with D perhaps matching TRBD2 (6 bases). Trimming took 7 bases from V and 1 from J, leaving 15 bases between them. CDR1 SGHRS and CDR2 YFSETQ come from the germline V gene. The CDR3 length is 15 residues. The DNA for the CDR3 is TGCGCCAGCCGCGCTTTGGGGGGTTCCTACAATGAGCAGTTCTTC. This translates into CASRALGGSYNEQFF.

The chain employs TRBV7-6 and TRBJ2-3; D unclear. Trimming pared 1 base from V and 4 bases from J, leaving 9 bases between. Germline V gene lookup returns CDR1 SGHVS and CDR2 FNYEAQ. This CDR3 has 14 residues. The CDR3 sequence is CASSLDHGSDTQYF. In nucleotides, the CDR3 is TGTGCCAGCAGCTTAGACCACGGTTCAGATACGCAGTATTTT.

J is TRBJ1-6 and V is TRBV9; TRBD1 matches at 7 bases. Germline V gene sequence: CDR1 SGDLS, CDR2 YYNGEE. This CDR3 is built from 14 residues. Trimming took 0 bases from V and 10 from J; bases not matched to a gene: 4. CDR3 loop: CASSVGGGGSPLHF. As DNA, the CDR3 is TGTGCCAGCAGCGTAGGAGGGGGCGGGTCACCCCTCCACTTT.

This chain connects TRBV6-1 to TRBJ2-5; D might be TRBD1 (7 bases). This CDR3 has 14 amino acids. The V gene lost 7 bases and the J gene lost 2 bases, with 14 bases spanning the gap. CDR1 is MNHNS, CDR2 SASEGT, per germline. CDR3 nucleotides: TGTGCCAGCATCAAGGGGGGACAGCAAGAGACCCAGTACTTC. It encodes CASIKGGQQETQYF.

The CDR3 DNA reads TGTGCCAGCAGCTACTCCAGGCTGAACACTGAAGCTTTCTTT. This translates into CASSYSRLNTEAFF. The chain is built from TRBV7-2 and TRBJ1-1; no firm D call. Germline loops: CDR1 SGHTA, CDR2 FQGNSA. V was clipped by 4 bases and J by 0 bases, with 9 bases between them. This CDR3 is 14 amino acids long.

The V gene is TRBV6-1, the J gene TRBJ2-7; D may be TRBD2 (6 bases). The CDR3 has 14 residues. Germline V gives CDR1 MNHNS, CDR2 SASEGT. The ends were cut back, 7 bases at V and 3 bases at J, with 16 bases in the middle. In DNA form, the CDR3 reads TGTGCCAGCACCCCCCCGGGACTTGACTACGAGCAGTACTTC. Translated: CASTPPGLDYEQYF.

A single count supports this clone. V usage is TRBV6-5 and J usage is TRBJ2-3, with D maybe TRBD2 (6 bases). The germline V gene encodes CDR1 MNHEY and CDR2 SVGAGI. The CDR3 totals 13 residues. CDR3 sequence: CATGGSWGDTQYF. The CDR3 bases are TGTGCAACCGGGGGTAGTTGGGGAGATACGCAGTATTTT.

The CDR3 region has the DNA TGTGCCAGTAGGACAGGCCGCTATGGCTACACCTTC. Translated, it gives CASRTGRYGYTF. The V call is TRBV19, the J call TRBJ1-2, with D possibly being TRBD1 (6 bases). The CDR3 covers 12 residues. Trimming left V 6 bases short and J 4 bases short, with 9 bases between. The V gene's germline CDR1 is LNHDA and CDR2 SQIVND (reference sequence).